This T cell receptor (beta chain) appears in the sequencing data of a study of T cells expressing NK-cell markers. Study results and limitations: The leading position in the CD3+CD56-NKG2C+ fraction of several donors also went to these clonotypes.

TCRdb re-called the 5' RACE reads, yielding one record per CDR3 amino acid sequence without DNA. The table counts 150,000 or so distinct CDR3 sequences; 37% lies in the top ten. Per the germline V gene, CDR1 is SEHNR and CDR2 is FQNEAQ (reference sequence). The CDR3 contains 11 residues. As for this clonotype: As yet, its antigen is unknown.

The chain uses TRBV7-9 and TRBJ2-7. Sequencing was done on a sample of blood T cells: a sorted CD56 or NKG2C T cell subset, CD4+ or CD8+ T cells, or bulk PBMC T cells (not recorded which). This sequence originates from a woman in her forties or fifties in good health. The CDR3 sequence is CASEDGYEQYF.